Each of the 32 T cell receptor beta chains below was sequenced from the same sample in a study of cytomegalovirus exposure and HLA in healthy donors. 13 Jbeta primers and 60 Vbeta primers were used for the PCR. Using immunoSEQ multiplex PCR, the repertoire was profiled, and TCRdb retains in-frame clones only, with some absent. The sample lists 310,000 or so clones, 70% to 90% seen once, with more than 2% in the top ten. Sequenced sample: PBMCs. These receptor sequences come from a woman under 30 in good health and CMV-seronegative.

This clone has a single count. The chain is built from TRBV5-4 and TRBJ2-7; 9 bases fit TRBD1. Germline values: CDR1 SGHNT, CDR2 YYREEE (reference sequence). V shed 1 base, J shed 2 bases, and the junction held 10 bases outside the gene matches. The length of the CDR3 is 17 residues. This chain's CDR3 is CASSLPRGTGPTYEQYF. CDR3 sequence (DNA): TGTGCCAGCAGCTTGCCCAGAGGGACAGGGCCCACCTACGAGCAGTACTTC.

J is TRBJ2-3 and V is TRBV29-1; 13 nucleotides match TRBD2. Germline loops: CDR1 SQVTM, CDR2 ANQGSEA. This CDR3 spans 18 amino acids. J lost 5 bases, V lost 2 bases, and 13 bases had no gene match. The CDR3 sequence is CSVESLELAGGLVDTQYF. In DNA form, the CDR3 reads TGCAGCGTTGAATCCCTTGAACTAGCGGGGGGGCTTGTAGATACGCAGTATTTT.

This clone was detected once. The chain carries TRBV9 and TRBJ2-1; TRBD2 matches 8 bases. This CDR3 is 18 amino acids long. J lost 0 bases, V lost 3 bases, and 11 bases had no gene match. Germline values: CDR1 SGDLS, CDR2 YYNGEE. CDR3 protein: CASSAAGAGDSSYNEQFF. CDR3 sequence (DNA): TGTGCCAGCAGCGCGGCGGGAGCGGGGGATAGCTCCTACAATGAGCAGTTCTTC.

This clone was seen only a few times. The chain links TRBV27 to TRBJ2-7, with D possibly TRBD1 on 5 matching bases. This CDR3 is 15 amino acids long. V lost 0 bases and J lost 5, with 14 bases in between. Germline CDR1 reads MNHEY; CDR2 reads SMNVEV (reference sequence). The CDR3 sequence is CASSLSGDLLDEQYF. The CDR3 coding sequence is TGTGCCAGCAGTTTATCAGGGGATTTATTAGACGAGCAGTACTTC.

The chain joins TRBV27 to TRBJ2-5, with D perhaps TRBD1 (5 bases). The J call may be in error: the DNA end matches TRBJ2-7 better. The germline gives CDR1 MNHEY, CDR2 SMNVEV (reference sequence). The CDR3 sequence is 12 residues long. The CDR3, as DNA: TGTGCCAGCAGTTCACCAGGGTACGAGCAGTACTTC. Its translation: CASSSPGYEQYF.

The DNA for the CDR3 is TGTGCCAGCAGCTTAGGACAGGGGGCAAGACCCAATCAGCCCCAGCATTTT. Encoded protein: CASSLGQGARPNQPQHF. The J gene is TRBJ1-5, the V gene TRBV5-6, with TRBD1 matching 11 bases. Looked up from germline, CDR1 is SGHDT and CDR2 is YYEEEE. This CDR3 has 17 residues. Losses at the gene ends were 2 bases for V and 3 bases for J; bases not matched to a gene: 7.

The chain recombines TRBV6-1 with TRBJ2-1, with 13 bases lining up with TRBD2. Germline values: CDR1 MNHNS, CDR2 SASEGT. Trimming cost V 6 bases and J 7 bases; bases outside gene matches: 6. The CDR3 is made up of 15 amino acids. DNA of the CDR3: TGTGCCAGCAGACCGGGACTAGCGGGGTATAATGAGCAGTTCTTC. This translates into CASRPGLAGYNEQFF.

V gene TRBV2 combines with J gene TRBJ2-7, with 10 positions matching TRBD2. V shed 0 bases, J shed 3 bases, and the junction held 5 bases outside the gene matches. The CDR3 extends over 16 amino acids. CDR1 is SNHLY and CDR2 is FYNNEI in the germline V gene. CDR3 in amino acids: CASSEASGRTFYEQYF. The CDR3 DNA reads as TGTGCCAGCAGTGAAGCTAGCGGGAGGACCTTCTACGAGCAGTACTTC.

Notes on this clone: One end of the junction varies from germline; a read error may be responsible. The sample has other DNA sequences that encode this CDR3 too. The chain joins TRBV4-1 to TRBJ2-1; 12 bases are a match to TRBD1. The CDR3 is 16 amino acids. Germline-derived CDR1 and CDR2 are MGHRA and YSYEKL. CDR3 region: CASSQDSGTGGDEQFF. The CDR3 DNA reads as TGTGCCAGCAGCCAAGATTCCGGGACAGGGGGCGATGAGCAGTTCTTC.

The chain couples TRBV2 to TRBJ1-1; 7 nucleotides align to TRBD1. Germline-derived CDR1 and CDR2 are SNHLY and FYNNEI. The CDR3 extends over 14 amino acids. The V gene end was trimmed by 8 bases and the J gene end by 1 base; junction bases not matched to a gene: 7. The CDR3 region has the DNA TGTGCCAGCTGGGCCGGGACAGAGAACACTGAAGCTTTCTTT. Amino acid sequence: CASWAGTENTEAFF. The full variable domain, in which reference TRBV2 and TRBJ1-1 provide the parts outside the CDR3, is EPEVTQTPSHQVTQMGQEVILRCVPISNHLYFYWYRQILGQKVEFLVSFYNNEISEKSEIFDDQFSVERPDGSNFTLKIRSTKLEDSAMYFCASWAGTENTEAFFGQGTRLTVV.

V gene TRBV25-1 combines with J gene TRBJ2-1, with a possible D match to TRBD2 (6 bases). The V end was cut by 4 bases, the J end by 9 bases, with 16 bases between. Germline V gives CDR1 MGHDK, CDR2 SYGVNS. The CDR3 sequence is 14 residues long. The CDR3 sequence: CASSVIADTGEQFF. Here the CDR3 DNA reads TGTGCCAGCAGTGTGATAGCGGATACGGGTGAGCAGTTCTTC.

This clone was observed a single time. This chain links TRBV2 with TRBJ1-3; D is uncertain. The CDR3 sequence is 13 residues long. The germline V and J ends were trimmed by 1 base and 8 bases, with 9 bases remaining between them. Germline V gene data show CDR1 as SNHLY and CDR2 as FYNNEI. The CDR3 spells CASSEVLADTIYF. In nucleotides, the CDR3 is TGTGCCAGCAGTGAAGTCTTGGCGGACACCATATATTTT.

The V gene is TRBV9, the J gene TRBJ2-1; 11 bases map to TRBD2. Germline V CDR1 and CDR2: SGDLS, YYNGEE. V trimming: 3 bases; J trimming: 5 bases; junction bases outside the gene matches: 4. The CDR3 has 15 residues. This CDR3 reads CASSGTSGGNNEQFF. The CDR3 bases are TGTGCCAGCAGCGGTACTAGCGGGGGTAACAATGAGCAGTTCTTC. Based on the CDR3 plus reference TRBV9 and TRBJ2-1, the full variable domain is DSGVTQTPKHLITATGQRVTLRCSPRSGDLSVYWYQQSLDQGLQFLIQYYNGEERAKGNILERFSAQQFPDLHSELNLSSLELGDSALYFCASSGTSGGNNEQFFGPGTRLTVL.

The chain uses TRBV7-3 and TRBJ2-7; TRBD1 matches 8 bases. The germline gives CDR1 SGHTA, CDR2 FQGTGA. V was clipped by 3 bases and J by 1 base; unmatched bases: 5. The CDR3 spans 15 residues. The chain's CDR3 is CASSLTGAGSYEQYF. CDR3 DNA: TGTGCCAGCAGCTTGACAGGGGCGGGATCCTACGAGCAGTACTTC.

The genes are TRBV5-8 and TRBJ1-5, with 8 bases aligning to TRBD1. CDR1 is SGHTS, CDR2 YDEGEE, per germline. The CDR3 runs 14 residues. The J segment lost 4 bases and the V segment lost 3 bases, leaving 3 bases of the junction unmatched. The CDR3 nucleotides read TGTGCCAGCAGCTGGGGACAGGAGAATCAGCCCCAGCATTTT. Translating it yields CASSWGQENQPQHF.

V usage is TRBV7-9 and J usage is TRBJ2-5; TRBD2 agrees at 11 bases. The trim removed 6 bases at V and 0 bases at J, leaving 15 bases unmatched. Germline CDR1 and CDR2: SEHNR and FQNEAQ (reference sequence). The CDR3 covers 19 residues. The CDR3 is CASRARLAGSIRDQETQYF. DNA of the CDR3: TGTGCCAGCAGGGCAAGACTAGCGGGGAGTATAAGGGACCAAGAGACCCAGTACTTC.

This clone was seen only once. The CDR3 DNA reads as TGTGCCAGCAGCGCCCGACTAGCGGGGGGAGGAGATACGCAGTATTTT. Protein: CASSARLAGGGDTQYF. The rearrangement links TRBV7-3 to TRBJ2-3, with 13 bases fitting TRBD2. J lost 5 bases, V lost 5 bases, and 7 bases had no gene match. From germline, CDR1 is SGHTA and CDR2 FQGTGA. The CDR3 contains 16 residues.

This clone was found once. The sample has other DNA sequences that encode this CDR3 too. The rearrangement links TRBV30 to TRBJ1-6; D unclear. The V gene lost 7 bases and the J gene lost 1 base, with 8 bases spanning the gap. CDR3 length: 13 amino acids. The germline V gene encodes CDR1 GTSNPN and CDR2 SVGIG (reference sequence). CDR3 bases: TGTGCCTCCTCCCGGTCCTATAATTCACCCCTCCACTTT. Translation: CASSRSYNSPLHF.

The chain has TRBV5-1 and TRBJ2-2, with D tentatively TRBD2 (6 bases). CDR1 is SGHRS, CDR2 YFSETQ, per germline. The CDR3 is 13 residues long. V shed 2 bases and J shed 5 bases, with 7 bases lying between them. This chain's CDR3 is CASSFGTTGELFF. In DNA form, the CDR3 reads TGCGCCAGCAGCTTCGGGACTACCGGGGAGCTGTTTTTT.

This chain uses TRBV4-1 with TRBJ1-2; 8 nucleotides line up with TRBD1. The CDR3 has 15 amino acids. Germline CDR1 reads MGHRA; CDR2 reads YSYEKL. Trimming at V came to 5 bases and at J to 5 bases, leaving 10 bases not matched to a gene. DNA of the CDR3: TGCGCCAGCAGCGGGACAGGAGAAGAGGGGTATGGCTACACCTTC. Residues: CASSGTGEEGYGYTF.

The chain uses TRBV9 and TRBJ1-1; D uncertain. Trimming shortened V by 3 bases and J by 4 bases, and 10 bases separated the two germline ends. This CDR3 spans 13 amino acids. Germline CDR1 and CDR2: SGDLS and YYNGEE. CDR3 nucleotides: TGTGCCAGCAGCGAAGGACTCATCACTGAAGCTTTCTTT. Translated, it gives CASSEGLITEAFF.

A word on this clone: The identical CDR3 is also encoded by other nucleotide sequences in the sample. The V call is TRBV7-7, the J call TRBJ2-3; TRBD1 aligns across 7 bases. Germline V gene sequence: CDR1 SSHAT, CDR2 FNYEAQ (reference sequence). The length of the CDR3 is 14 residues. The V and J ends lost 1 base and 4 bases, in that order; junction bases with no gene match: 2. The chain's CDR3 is CASSLGTGPDTQYF. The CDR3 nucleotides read TGTGCCAGCAGCTTAGGGACAGGACCAGATACGCAGTATTTT. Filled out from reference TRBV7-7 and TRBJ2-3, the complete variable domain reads GAGVSQSPRYKVTKRGQDVTLRCDPISSHATLYWYQQALGQGPEFLTYFNYEAQPDKSGLPSDRFSAERPEGSISTLTIQRTEQRDSAMYRCASSLGTGPDTQYFGPGTRLTVL.

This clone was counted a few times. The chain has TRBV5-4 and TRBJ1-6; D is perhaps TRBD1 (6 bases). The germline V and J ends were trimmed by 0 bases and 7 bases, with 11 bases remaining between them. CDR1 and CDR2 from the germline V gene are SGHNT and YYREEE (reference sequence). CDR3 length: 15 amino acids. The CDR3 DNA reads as TGTGCCAGCAGCTTGGGGTTCGGACAGAATTCACCCCTCCACTTT. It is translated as CASSLGFGQNSPLHF.

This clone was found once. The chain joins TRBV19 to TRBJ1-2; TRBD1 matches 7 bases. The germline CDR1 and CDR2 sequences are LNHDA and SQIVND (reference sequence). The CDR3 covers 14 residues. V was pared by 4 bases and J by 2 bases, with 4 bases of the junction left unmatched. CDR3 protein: CASSTTGTNYGYTF. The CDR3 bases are TGTGCCAGTAGTACGACAGGGACCAACTATGGCTACACCTTC.

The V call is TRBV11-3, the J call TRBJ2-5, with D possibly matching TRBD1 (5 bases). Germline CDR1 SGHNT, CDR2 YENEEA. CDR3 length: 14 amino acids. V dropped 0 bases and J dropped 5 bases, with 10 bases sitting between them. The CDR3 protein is CASSLDGSGETQYF. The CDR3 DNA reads TGTGCCAGCAGCTTAGATGGATCAGGGGAGACCCAGTACTTC.

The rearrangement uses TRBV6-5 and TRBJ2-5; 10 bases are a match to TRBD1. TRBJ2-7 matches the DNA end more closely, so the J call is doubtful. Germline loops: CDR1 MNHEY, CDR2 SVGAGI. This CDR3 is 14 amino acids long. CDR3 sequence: CASSRQGASYEQYF. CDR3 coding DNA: TGTGCCAGCAGCCGACAGGGGGCTTCCTACGAGCAGTACTTC.

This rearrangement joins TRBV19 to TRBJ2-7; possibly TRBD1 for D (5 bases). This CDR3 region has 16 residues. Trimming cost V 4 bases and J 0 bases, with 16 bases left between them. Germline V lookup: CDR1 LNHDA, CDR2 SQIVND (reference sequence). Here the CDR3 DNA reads TGTGCCAGTAGTAGGGGTGGGCTGACAGACTCCTACGAGCAGTACTTC. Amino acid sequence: CASSRGGLTDSYEQYF.

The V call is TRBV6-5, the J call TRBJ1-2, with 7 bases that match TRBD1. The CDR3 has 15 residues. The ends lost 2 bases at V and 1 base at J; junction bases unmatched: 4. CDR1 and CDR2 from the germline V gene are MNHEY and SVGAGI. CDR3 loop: CASSYLQGSNYGYTF. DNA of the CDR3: TGTGCCAGCAGTTACCTACAGGGGAGTAACTATGGCTACACCTTC.

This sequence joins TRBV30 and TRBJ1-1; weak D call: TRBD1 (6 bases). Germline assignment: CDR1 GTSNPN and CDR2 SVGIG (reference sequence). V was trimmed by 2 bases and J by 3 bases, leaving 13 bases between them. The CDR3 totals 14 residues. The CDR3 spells CAWSSQGLYTEAFF. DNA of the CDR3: TGTGCCTGGAGTTCCCAGGGGTTATACACTGAAGCTTTCTTT. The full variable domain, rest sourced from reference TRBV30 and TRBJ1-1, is SQTIHQWPATLVQPVGSPLSLECTVEGTSNPNLYWYRQAAGRGLQLLFYSVGIGQISSEVPQNLSASRPQDRQFILSSKKLLLSDSGFYLCAWSSQGLYTEAFFGQGTRLTVV.

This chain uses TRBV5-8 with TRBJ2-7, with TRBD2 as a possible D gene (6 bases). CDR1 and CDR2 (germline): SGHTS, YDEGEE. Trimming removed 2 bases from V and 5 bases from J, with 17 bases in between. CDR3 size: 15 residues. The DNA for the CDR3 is TGTGCCAGCAGCTTATACCTGGGGGGTCGGAACGAGCAGTACTTC. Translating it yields CASSLYLGGRNEQYF.

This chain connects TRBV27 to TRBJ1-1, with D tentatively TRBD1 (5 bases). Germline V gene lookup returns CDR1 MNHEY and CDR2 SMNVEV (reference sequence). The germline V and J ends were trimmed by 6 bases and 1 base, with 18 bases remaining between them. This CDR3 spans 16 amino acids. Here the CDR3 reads CASRGRTTLRNTEAFF. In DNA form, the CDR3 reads TGTGCCAGCAGAGGGAGGACAACTCTTCGGAACACTGAAGCTTTCTTT.

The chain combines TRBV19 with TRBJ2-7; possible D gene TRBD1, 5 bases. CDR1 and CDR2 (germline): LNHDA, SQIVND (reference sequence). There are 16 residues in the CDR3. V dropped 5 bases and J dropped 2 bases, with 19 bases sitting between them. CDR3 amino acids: CASSPLRQSLPYEQYF. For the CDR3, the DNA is TGTGCCAGTAGTCCACTTCGACAGAGCTTACCCTACGAGCAGTACTTC.